The rows below give T cell receptor beta chains drawn from one sample of a study of cytomegalovirus exposure and HLA in healthy donors. Only in-frame clones appear in the TCRdb table, and some are missing; sequencing was by immunoSEQ multiplex PCR. The data contain approximately 120,000 clones, roughly 89% of them seen just once; the ten biggest clones take up roughly 2%. Sequenced input: PBMCs. The receptor set was obtained from a woman under 30 in good health and CMV-seronegative. CDR3s include the opening cysteine and the closing phenylalanine or tryptophan. Fields, in order: CDR3 protein, V gene.

CASSLGRDYEQYF,TRBV28
CASSMGGGGSYEQYF,TRBV19
CASSSPGQENYGYTF,TRBV6-5
CASSASEVLNNEQFF,TRBV6-5
CASSPGLGGFGNTQYF,TRBV27
CASSLLAGEVYNEQFF,TRBV5-1
CASSRDSRNHQPQHF,TRBV5-8
CASRGTNEKLFF,TRBV5-1
CSALGTSSYEQYF,TRBV29-1
CASTAGNTEAFF,TRBV19
CASRGGSGRAAETQYF,TRBV5-6
CASSLDRGGTEAFF,TRBV7-3